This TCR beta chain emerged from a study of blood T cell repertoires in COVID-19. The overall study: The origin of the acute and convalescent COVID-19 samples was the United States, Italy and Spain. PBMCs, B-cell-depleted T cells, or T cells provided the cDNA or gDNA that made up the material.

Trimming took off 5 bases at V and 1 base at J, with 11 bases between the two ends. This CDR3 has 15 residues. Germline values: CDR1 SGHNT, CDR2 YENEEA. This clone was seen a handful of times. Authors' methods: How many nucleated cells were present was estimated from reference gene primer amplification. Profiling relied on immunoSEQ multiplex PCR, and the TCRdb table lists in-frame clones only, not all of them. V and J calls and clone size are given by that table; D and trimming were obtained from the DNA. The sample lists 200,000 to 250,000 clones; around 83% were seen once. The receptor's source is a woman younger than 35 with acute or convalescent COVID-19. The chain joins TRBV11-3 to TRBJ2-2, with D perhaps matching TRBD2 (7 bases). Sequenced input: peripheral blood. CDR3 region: CASSRGGGNTGELFF. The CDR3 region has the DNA TGTGCCAGCAGCCGCGGGGGCGGGAACACCGGGGAGCTGTTTTTT. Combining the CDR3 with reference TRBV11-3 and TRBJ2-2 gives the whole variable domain EAGVVQSPRYKIIEKKQPVAFWCNPISGHNTLYWYLQNLGQGPELLIRYENEEAVDDSQLPKDRFSAERLKGVDSTLKIQPAELGDSAVYLCASSRGGGNTGELFFGEGSRLTVL.